Shown below are 19 T cell receptor beta chains from a single sample sequenced in a study of blood T cell repertoires in COVID-19. TCRdb's copy holds only in-frame clones and misses some; the assay was immunoSEQ multiplex PCR. The sample has about 130,000 clones, about 79% seen once. The sample comprised peripheral blood. The receptors here all came from a man aged 35-49 years with active or convalescent COVID-19.

This clone has only a few counts. The gene calls are TRBV27 and TRBJ1-2, with 9 bases matching TRBD1. This CDR3 comprises 16 residues. Germline trimming cut 4 bases from V and 6 bases from J; bases unmatched to any gene: 12. Germline CDR1 is MNHEY and CDR2 is SMNVEV (reference sequence). In DNA, the CDR3 is TGTGCCAGCAGTTACCGGACAGGGGATGGTCTGGATGGCTACACCTTC. This sequence encodes CASSYRTGDGLDGYTF.

This clone was detected a few times. The chain uses TRBV7-6 and TRBJ2-2; TRBD2 aligns across 12 bases. Losses at the gene ends were 4 bases for V and 5 bases for J; bases not matched to a gene: 11. The CDR3 runs 18 residues. The V gene's germline CDR1 is SGHVS and CDR2 FNYEAQ. In DNA form, the CDR3 reads TGTGCCAGCAGCTCCCTTGAACTAGCGGGAGGAGTAACCGGGGAGCTGTTTTTT. Its translation is CASSSLELAGGVTGELFF.

CDR3 sequence (DNA): TGTGCCAGCTCATTCTCGGGACAGGGAATCGACGAGCAGTACTTC. Translated, it gives CASSFSGQGIDEQYF. The chain couples TRBV18 to TRBJ2-7; 9 bases line up with TRBD1. CDR1 KGHSH and CDR2 LQKENI come from the germline V gene. V trimming: 5 bases; J trimming: 5 bases; junction bases outside the gene matches: 10. The CDR3 extends over 15 amino acids.

The gene calls are TRBV14 and TRBJ2-3; TRBD2 matches at 9 bases. Germline trimming cut 2 bases from V and 2 bases from J; bases unmatched to any gene: 2. Germline CDR1 SGHDN, CDR2 FVKESK. The CDR3 spans 15 residues. CDR3 loop: CASSQLAGTTDTQYF. CDR3 DNA sequence: TGTGCCAGCAGCCAACTAGCGGGGACCACAGATACGCAGTATTTT.

This chain joins TRBV25-1 and TRBJ2-2, with D maybe TRBD2 (6 bases). CDR1 and CDR2 (germline): MGHDK, SYGVNS. Trimming left V 7 bases short and J 11 bases short, with 17 bases between. This CDR3 spans 13 amino acids. The CDR3 DNA sequence: TGTGCCAGCACCCCCATGGGGGAGGCCGAGCTGTTTTTT. Translated: CASTPMGEAELFF.

The chain recombines TRBV5-1 with TRBJ2-2, with 9 bases identical to TRBD1. CDR3 length: 13 amino acids. Germline V gene data show CDR1 as SGHRS and CDR2 as YFSETQ. J lost 5 bases, V lost 4 bases, and 0 bases had no gene match. The CDR3 loop reads CASSGQGTGELFF. CDR3 in DNA: TGCGCCAGCAGCGGACAGGGGACCGGGGAGCTGTTTTTT.

In this sample, this clone turned up once. The gene calls are TRBV6-1 and TRBJ2-1, with 8 bases that match TRBD2. CDR1 and CDR2 from the germline V gene are MNHNS and SASEGT. V lost 2 bases to trimming and J lost 6 bases; unmatched junction nucleotides: 6. CDR3 size: 15 residues. CDR3 DNA: TGTGCCAGCAGTGAATCGAGCGGGAGTCGCAATGAGCAGTTCTTC. Its translation is CASSESSGSRNEQFF.

The V and J genes are TRBV19 and TRBJ1-2; the D gene is possibly TRBD1 (6 bases). The germline V and J ends were trimmed by 3 bases and 5 bases, with 16 bases remaining between them. CDR3 length: 15 residues. Germline lookup yields CDR1 LNHDA and CDR2 SQIVND (reference sequence). CDR3 residues: CASSIGQTLSYGYTF. The CDR3 DNA sequence: TGTGCCAGTAGTATTGGACAGACGCTTAGTTATGGCTACACCTTC.

CDR3 sequence reads: CSAGVGRKFF. The CDR3 DNA reads TGCAGTGCTGGGGTCGGGAGAAAGTTCTTC. The rearrangement joins TRBV20-1 to TRBJ2-1; tentatively, D is TRBD2 (6 bases). The CDR3 is made up of 10 amino acids. Trimming left V 5 bases short and J 14 bases short, with 13 bases between. Germline V CDR1 and CDR2: DFQATT, SNEGSKA (reference sequence).

V usage is TRBV27 and J usage is TRBJ2-6; the D is unclear. The V gene's germline CDR1 is MNHEY and CDR2 SMNVEV (reference sequence). V was pared by 1 base and J by 2 bases, with 6 bases between. CDR3 length: 15 residues. This chain's CDR3 is CASSLYSPGANVLTF. DNA for the CDR3: TGTGCCAGCAGTTTATACAGCCCTGGGGCCAACGTCCTGACTTTC.

This clone was seen only a few times. This chain links TRBV6-5 with TRBJ1-2, with D possibly matching TRBD1 (5 bases). The CDR3 contains 14 residues. In germline, CDR1 is MNHEY, CDR2 SVGAGI. V lost 0 bases to trimming and J lost 6 bases, with 11 bases between them. The CDR3 loop is CASSYSGGGNGYTF. The CDR3, as DNA: TGTGCCAGCAGTTACTCGGGGGGAGGGAATGGCTACACCTTC.

This chain links TRBV2 with TRBJ2-7; the D gene is possibly TRBD1 (5 bases). The germline V and J ends were trimmed by 2 bases and 1 base, with 9 bases remaining between them. The V gene's germline CDR1 is SNHLY and CDR2 FYNNEI. CDR3 length: 14 residues. The DNA of the CDR3 is TGTGCCAGCAGTGAACAGGGTGAATCCTACGAGCAGTACTTC. Translated, it gives CASSEQGESYEQYF.

This clone was found once. V and J are TRBV30 and TRBJ1-4; 8 bases map to TRBD1. The length of the CDR3 is 15 residues. Germline values: CDR1 GTSNPN, CDR2 SVGIG (reference sequence). V dropped 1 base and J dropped 5; count of bases not matched to a gene: 6. CDR3 amino acids: CAWSGRTGINEKLFF. The CDR3 DNA is TGTGCCTGGAGTGGGAGGACAGGGATAAATGAAAAACTGTTTTTT.

The chain carries TRBV19 and TRBJ2-3, with D perhaps matching TRBD1 (6 bases). Germline assignment: CDR1 LNHDA and CDR2 SQIVND (reference sequence). V was cut by 6 bases and J by 2 bases, with 15 bases left in between. There are 15 residues in the CDR3. The CDR3 reads CASSQWGPPTDTQYF. Written as DNA, the CDR3 is TGTGCCAGTAGCCAGTGGGGGCCCCCCACAGATACGCAGTATTTT. Together with reference TRBV19 and TRBJ2-3, the CDR3 gives the full variable domain: DGGITQSPKYLFRKEGQNVTLSCEQNLNHDAMYWYRQDPGQGLRLIYYSQIVNDFQKGDIAEGYSVSREKKESFPLTVTSAQKNPTAFYLCASSQWGPPTDTQYFGPGTRLTVL.

This rearrangement joins TRBV5-4 to TRBJ2-7; no definite D call. This CDR3 has 15 amino acids. Trimming removed 1 base from V and 2 bases from J, with 13 bases in between. Looked up from germline, CDR1 is SGHNT and CDR2 is YYREEE (reference sequence). The CDR3 nucleotides read TGTGCCAGCAGCTTGCCTACTACCCTTACCTACGAGCAGTACTTC. Encoded protein: CASSLPTTLTYEQYF. Full variable domain (remainder filled in from reference TRBV5-4 and TRBJ2-7): ETGVTQSPTHLIKTRGQQVTLRCSSQSGHNTVSWYQQALGQGPQFIFQYYREEENGRGNFPPRFSGLQFPNYSSELNVNALELDDSALYLCASSLPTTLTYEQYFGPGTRLTVT.

The chain links TRBV6-5 to TRBJ1-4; perhaps TRBD1 as D (6 bases). CDR1 and CDR2 from the germline V gene are MNHEY and SVGAGI. Between the trimmed V and J ends, which lost 3 bases and 3 bases, there was a span of 14 bases. This CDR3 is built from 16 residues. CDR3 DNA sequence: TGTGCCAGCAGTTATTACCTCAGGGGACCTAATGAAAAACTGTTTTTT. It specifies CASSYYLRGPNEKLFF.

This rearrangement joins TRBV2 to TRBJ2-1; 7 bases map to TRBD2. Looked up from germline, CDR1 is SNHLY and CDR2 is FYNNEI. This CDR3 contains 14 residues. Trimming at V came to 4 bases and at J to 4 bases, leaving 4 bases not matched to a gene. The chain's CDR3 is CASSGSSGYNEQFF. In DNA, the CDR3 is TGTGCCAGCAGTGGTAGTAGCGGGTACAATGAGCAGTTCTTC.

A single count supports this clone. This chain uses TRBV18 with TRBJ1-1; D is ambiguous. The V gene's germline CDR1 is KGHSH and CDR2 LQKENI. Trimming took 5 bases from V and 0 from J, leaving 7 bases between them. The CDR3 length is 13 residues. CDR3 residues: CASSVDMNTEAFF. The CDR3 coding sequence is TGTGCCAGCTCAGTTGACATGAACACTGAAGCTTTCTTT. Variable domain in full (rest from reference TRBV18 and TRBJ1-1): NAGVMQNPRHLVRRRGQEARLRCSPMKGHSHVYWYRQLPEEGLKFMVYLQKENIIDESGMPKERFSAEFPKEGPSILRIQQVVRGDSAAYFCASSVDMNTEAFFGQGTRLTVV.

The chain uses TRBV5-4 and TRBJ2-6; 9 bases line up with TRBD1. Germline V CDR1 and CDR2: SGHNT, YYREEE (reference sequence). The CDR3 extends over 16 amino acids. Trimming at V came to 4 bases and at J to 4 bases, leaving 6 bases not matched to a gene. Written as DNA, the CDR3 is TGTGCCAGCAGCGGACAGGGGAGGGGAGGGGCCAACGTCCTGACTTTC. This gives the protein CASSGQGRGGANVLTF.